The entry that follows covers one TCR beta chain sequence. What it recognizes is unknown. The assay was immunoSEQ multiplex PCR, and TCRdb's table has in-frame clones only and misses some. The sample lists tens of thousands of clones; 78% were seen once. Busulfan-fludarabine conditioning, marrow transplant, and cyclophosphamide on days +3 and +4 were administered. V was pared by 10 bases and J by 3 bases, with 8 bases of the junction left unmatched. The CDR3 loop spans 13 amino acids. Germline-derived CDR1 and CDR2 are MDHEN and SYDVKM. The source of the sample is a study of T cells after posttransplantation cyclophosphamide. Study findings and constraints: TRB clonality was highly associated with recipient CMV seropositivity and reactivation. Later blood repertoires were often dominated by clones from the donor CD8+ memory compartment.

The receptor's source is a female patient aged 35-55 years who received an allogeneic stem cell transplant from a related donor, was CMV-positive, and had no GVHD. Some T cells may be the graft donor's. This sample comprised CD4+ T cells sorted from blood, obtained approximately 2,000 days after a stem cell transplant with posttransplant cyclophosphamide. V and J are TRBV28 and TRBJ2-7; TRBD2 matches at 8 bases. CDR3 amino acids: CATAGGVRYEQYF. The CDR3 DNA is TGTGCCACTGCCGGGGGGGTACGCTACGAGCAGTACTTC. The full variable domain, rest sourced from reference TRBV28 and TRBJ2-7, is DVKVTQSSRYLVKRTGEKVFLECVQDMDHENMFWYRQDPGLGLRLIYFSYDVKMKEKGDIPEGYSVSREKKERFSLILESASTNQTSMYLCATAGGVRYEQYFGPGTRLTVT.